Below, 26 T cell receptor beta chains from the same sample are listed, as sequenced in a study of OX40 agonist ivuxolimab in advanced cancers. Profiling relied on immunoSEQ multiplex PCR, and the TCRdb table lists in-frame clones only, not all of them. The sample has about 89,000 clones, roughly 86% seen once. The material was CD4+ or CD8+ T cells sorted from blood, obtained in a trial of the OX40 agonist ivuxolimab. Receptors originate from an adult with an advanced solid tumor such as melanoma, head and neck, liver or kidney cancer.

This sequence joins TRBV14 and TRBJ2-6; D is perhaps TRBD1 (5 bases). The CDR3 spans 18 residues. Per the germline V gene, CDR1 is SGHDN and CDR2 is FVKESK. V was shortened by 1 base and J by 1 base, with 14 bases between the two germline ends. CDR3 DNA: TGTGCCAGCAGCCAAGCCAGGGTCCCCTTTTCTGGGGCCAACGTCCTGACTTTC. It is translated as CASSQARVPFSGANVLTF.

The chain carries TRBV7-9 and TRBJ2-5, with 9 bases lining up with TRBD2. The trim removed 5 bases at V and 5 bases at J, leaving 15 bases unmatched. Per the germline V gene, CDR1 is SEHNR and CDR2 is FQNEAQ (reference sequence). The CDR3 loop spans 17 amino acids. CDR3 sequence (DNA): TGTGCCAGCAGCCTCTCTAAGCGGCTAGCGGGGATGGAGACCCAGTACTTC. Translating gives CASSLSKRLAGMETQYF.

The chain carries TRBV30 and TRBJ2-2; possible D gene TRBD2, 6 bases. From germline, CDR1 is GTSNPN and CDR2 SVGIG (reference sequence). V lost 0 bases and J 6 bases, leaving 11 bases between the germline ends. The CDR3 is 14 amino acids. The CDR3 coding sequence is TGTGCCTGGAGTGTGGGACTTCAATCCGGGGAGCTGTTTTTT. Protein: CAWSVGLQSGELFF.

V usage is TRBV5-1 and J usage is TRBJ2-7, with D hard to call. The ends were cut back, 4 bases at V and 7 bases at J, with 9 bases in the middle. Germline-derived CDR1 and CDR2 are SGHRS and YFSETQ. The CDR3 runs 11 residues. The CDR3 DNA follows: TGCGCCAGCAGCGCAATGGGGGAGCAGTACTTC. Translation gives CASSAMGEQYF.

The chain is built from TRBV19 and TRBJ1-5; maybe TRBD1 (6 bases). CDR1 and CDR2 (germline): LNHDA, SQIVND (reference sequence). The V end lost 7 bases, the J end lost 3 bases, and 16 bases lay between the germline ends. The CDR3 length is 15 residues. CDR3 residues: CASKAQDRTNQPQHF. Here the CDR3 DNA reads TGTGCCAGTAAGGCTCAGGACAGAACCAATCAGCCCCAGCATTTT.

This chain joins TRBV7-9 and TRBJ1-4; D is unclear. The CDR3 spans 15 residues. V lost 1 base and J 0 bases, leaving 6 bases between the germline ends. CDR1 and CDR2 from the germline V gene are SEHNR and FQNEAQ (reference sequence). The CDR3 DNA reads TGTGCCAGCAGCTTAGTAGGTTCAACTAATGAAAAACTGTTTTTT. Translating gives CASSLVGSTNEKLFF.

The rearrangement uses TRBV6-1 and TRBJ1-1; D is unclear. Trimming removed 7 bases at V and 10 bases at J, with 13 bases between. CDR3 size: 11 residues. CDR1 MNHNS and CDR2 SASEGT come from the germline V gene. CDR3 nucleotides: TGTGCCAGCAACCCAGGCCAACGAGCTTTCTTT. Translated: CASNPGQRAFF.

The rearrangement joins TRBV29-1 to TRBJ1-1; D unresolved. Germline CDR1 is SQVTM and CDR2 is ANQGSEA. The V end lost 6 bases, the J end lost 0 bases, and 8 bases lay between the germline ends. The CDR3 sequence is 12 residues long. The CDR3 DNA reads TGCAGCGTCGATGCGGTGAACACTGAAGCTTTCTTT. Translated, it gives CSVDAVNTEAFF.

V is TRBV7-3 and J is TRBJ2-2; D not resolved. This CDR3 is built from 13 residues. V lost 3 bases and J lost 8, with 10 bases in between. Germline assignment: CDR1 SGHTA and CDR2 FQGTGA. Written as DNA, the CDR3 is TGTGCCAGCAGCTTCCATGAAGGGGGGGAGCTGTTTTTT. Its translation is CASSFHEGGELFF.

A note on this clone: The junction departs from germline at one end; a sequencing error may be responsible. This chain uses TRBV7-7 with TRBJ2-5; TRBD1 is a possible D gene (6 bases). The CDR3 sequence is 14 residues long. CDR1 is SSHAT and CDR2 is FNYEAQ in the germline V gene (reference sequence). The CDR3 nucleotides read TGTGCTAGCAGTCGCCAGGGGCGGCAAGAGACCCAGTACTTC. It encodes CASSRQGRQETQYF. Full variable domain (rest looked up from reference TRBV7-7 and TRBJ2-5): GAGVSQSPRYKVTKRGQDVTLRCDPISSHATLYWYQQALGQGPEFLTYFNYEAQPDKSGLPSDRFSAERPEGSISTLTIQRTEQRDSAMYRCASSRQGRQETQYFGPGTRLLVL.

CDR3 nucleotide sequence: TGCGCCAGCAAGGGCGGGGGATCGGAGACCCAGTACTTC. This gives the protein CASKGGGSETQYF. V is TRBV5-1 and J is TRBJ2-5, with TRBD2 matching 7 bases. This CDR3 is 13 amino acids long. V lost 6 bases to trimming and J lost 5 bases; unmatched junction nucleotides: 7. Germline V lookup: CDR1 SGHRS, CDR2 YFSETQ.

The rearrangement joins TRBV11-3 to TRBJ2-3, with unresolved D. The length of the CDR3 is 12 residues. The V and J ends lost 5 bases and 6 bases respectively, with 9 bases between them. In germline, CDR1 is SGHNT, CDR2 YENEEA. As DNA, the CDR3 is TGTGCCAGCAGCCTAAACTCGGATACGCAGTATTTT. Its translation is CASSLNSDTQYF.

The chain couples TRBV2 to TRBJ2-7; perhaps D is TRBD1 or TRBD2 (5 bases each). Between the trimmed V and J ends, which lost 0 bases and 5 bases, there was a span of 14 bases. Germline V gene data show CDR1 as SNHLY and CDR2 as FYNNEI. The CDR3 is 15 residues long. The CDR3 DNA is TGTGCCAGCAGTGAAGCGCTTGAAGGGACCGACGAGCAGTACTTC. Amino acid sequence: CASSEALEGTDEQYF. Using reference TRBV2 and TRBJ2-7 for the parts outside the CDR3, the full variable domain is EPEVTQTPSHQVTQMGQEVILRCVPISNHLYFYWYRQILGQKVEFLVSFYNNEISEKSEIFDDQFSVERPDGSNFTLKIRSTKLEDSAMYFCASSEALEGTDEQYFGPGTRLTVT.

The chain has TRBV14 and TRBJ2-3; possible D gene TRBD1, 6 bases. Looked up from germline, CDR1 is SGHDN and CDR2 is FVKESK. Trimming left V 1 base short and J 1 base short, with 15 bases between. CDR3 size: 17 residues. CDR3 protein: CASSQVYTGLGTDTQYF. The DNA of the CDR3 is TGTGCCAGCAGCCAAGTTTACACAGGGCTCGGCACAGATACGCAGTATTTT.

V is TRBV9 and J is TRBJ2-3; D possibly uses TRBD1 or TRBD2 (6 bases each). The V end was cut by 1 base, the J end by 6 bases, with 12 bases between. Germline V gene lookup returns CDR1 SGDLS and CDR2 YYNGEE. CDR3 length: 14 amino acids. The CDR3 DNA is TGTGCCAGCAGCGTAAGGGGGGAGAAGGATACGCAGTATTTT. Amino acids: CASSVRGEKDTQYF.

The chain employs TRBV14 and TRBJ2-4; D gene ambiguous. CDR3 length: 13 amino acids. Looked up from germline, CDR1 is SGHDN and CDR2 is FVKESK. V was pared by 0 bases and J by 8 bases, with 8 bases between. DNA for the CDR3: TGTGCCAGCAGCCAAGAAAGGTGGGACATTCAGTACTTC. Amino acids: CASSQERWDIQYF.

V gene TRBV5-1 combines with J gene TRBJ2-3; D is unresolved. V was clipped by 4 bases and J by 0 bases, with 9 bases between them. Germline V gives CDR1 SGHRS, CDR2 YFSETQ. The CDR3 loop spans 14 amino acids. The CDR3: CASSPRSSTDTQYF. DNA for the CDR3: TGCGCCAGCAGCCCAAGATCTAGCACAGATACGCAGTATTTT.

The chain links TRBV19 to TRBJ2-2, with TRBD2 as a possible D gene (6 bases). The CDR3 extends over 14 amino acids. Germline CDR1 is LNHDA and CDR2 is SQIVND (reference sequence). Between the trimmed V and J ends, which lost 1 base and 6 bases, there was a span of 9 bases. CDR3 loop: CASSIGWGAGELFF. CDR3 bases: TGTGCCAGTAGTATAGGTTGGGGGGCCGGGGAGCTGTTTTTT.

The V and J genes are TRBV6-5 and TRBJ2-7, with TRBD1 as a possible D gene (7 bases). Trimming shortened V by 10 bases and J by 3 bases, and 22 bases separated the two germline ends. CDR1 MNHEY and CDR2 SVGAGI come from the germline V gene. This CDR3 is 15 amino acids long. The CDR3 coding sequence is TGTGCCACCTCCCCGCAGGGGGGCTACCGCTACGAGCAGTACTTC. It translates to CATSPQGGYRYEQYF.

V is TRBV5-4 and J is TRBJ2-5, with 8 nucleotides matching TRBD1. V shed 4 bases, J shed 7 bases, and the junction held 15 bases outside the gene matches. The CDR3 is 16 residues long. Looked up from germline, CDR1 is SGHNT and CDR2 is YYREEE (reference sequence). The CDR3 DNA sequence: TGTGCCAGCAGCCTCGCCTCAGGGGGCGCTGGAGTGACCCAGTACTTC. It yields the protein CASSLASGGAGVTQYF.

The J gene is TRBJ1-1, the V gene TRBV27; tentative D call: TRBD1 (6 bases). The CDR3 covers 14 residues. CDR1 is MNHEY, CDR2 SMNVEV, per germline (reference sequence). The germline V and J ends were trimmed by 5 bases and 1 base, with 11 bases remaining between them. The CDR3 protein is CASSTGLTNTEAFF. The DNA of the CDR3 is TGTGCCAGCAGTACAGGGTTGACGAACACTGAAGCTTTCTTT.

This chain links TRBV7-9 with TRBJ1-5, with TRBD1 identical over 7 bases. This CDR3 has 14 amino acids. V shed 5 bases, J shed 6 bases, and the junction held 7 bases outside the gene matches. CDR1 and CDR2 from the germline V gene are SEHNR and FQNEAQ (reference sequence). This chain's CDR3 is CASSLGTERQPQHF. The CDR3 DNA reads TGTGCCAGCAGCCTCGGGACAGAACGTCAGCCCCAGCATTTT.

This clone was seen just once. V is TRBV9 and J is TRBJ2-5; D is uncertain. The V gene's germline CDR1 is SGDLS and CDR2 YYNGEE. Trimming shortened V by 0 bases and J by 6 bases, and 15 bases separated the two germline ends. The CDR3 covers 15 residues. CDR3 nucleotides: TGTGCCAGCAGCGTAGACTACGGAGCAGTAAAGACCCAGTACTTC. As protein: CASSVDYGAVKTQYF.

J is TRBJ1-1 and V is TRBV11-2; unclear D gene. The CDR3 covers 13 residues. CDR1 is SGHAT, CDR2 FQNNGV, per germline. V was shortened by 5 bases and J by 10 bases, with 17 bases between the two germline ends. DNA of the CDR3: TGTGCCAGCAGCCATACACTTGATGAGGTAGCTTTCTTT. This codes for CASSHTLDEVAFF.

The chain is built from TRBV11-2 and TRBJ2-3; 12 bases agree with TRBD2. The V and J ends lost 7 bases and 2 bases, in that order; junction bases with no gene match: 7. This CDR3 region has 16 residues. Germline loops: CDR1 SGHAT, CDR2 FQNNGV. CDR3 region: CASTRLAGAPTDTQYF. CDR3 bases: TGTGCCAGCACTAGACTAGCGGGGGCCCCCACAGATACGCAGTATTTT.

J is TRBJ1-5 and V is TRBV19; 8 bases agree with TRBD1. Germline V CDR1 and CDR2: LNHDA, SQIVND (reference sequence). V shed 5 bases and J 5 bases; nucleotides not matched to a gene: 5. The length of the CDR3 is 14 residues. DNA for the CDR3: TGTGCCAGTAGTCTCGGACAGGGCTATCAGCCCCAGCATTTT. This sequence encodes CASSLGQGYQPQHF.